The present entry profiles one T cell receptor (beta chain) with its context. What it recognizes is unknown. This specimen belongs to a study of shared clonotypes between healthy human individuals. Study results and caveats: Shared across several donors were around 5% of the naive CD4 clonotypes.

V dropped 4 bases and J dropped 5; count of bases not matched to a gene: 5. From germline, CDR1 is LNHDA and CDR2 SQIVND (reference sequence). CDR3 length: 14 amino acids. The assay was immunoSEQ multiplex PCR, and TCRdb's table has in-frame clones only and misses some. The sample yields over 2 million clones, around 92% seen once. The chain uses TRBV19 and TRBJ2-5; TRBD1 aligns across 9 bases. The TCR sequence derives from a young man in good health. Some clones in this sample may be carry-over from other donors' samples. The sequenced material came from naive CD4+ T cells from PBMCs. Stated subset: CD45RA+ positively selected. CDR3: CASSTTGGAETQYF. In DNA, the CDR3 is TGTGCCAGTAGTACAACAGGGGGCGCGGAGACCCAGTACTTC. The variable domain in full, completed from reference TRBV19 and TRBJ2-5, reads DGGITQSPKYLFRKEGQNVTLSCEQNLNHDAMYWYRQDPGQGLRLIYYSQIVNDFQKGDIAEGYSVSREKKESFPLTVTSAQKNPTAFYLCASSTTGGAETQYFGPGTRLLVL.